This T cell receptor beta chain was recorded in a study of T cells in Graves' hyperthyroidism and ophthalmopathy. V shed 3 bases and J 3 bases; nucleotides not matched to a gene: 5. The CDR3 length is 15 residues. The study based diagnoses on clinical symptoms, serum thyroxine and TRAb, thyroid ultrasound and orbital computed tomography. PBMCs were obtained from 9.5 to 10 ml fresh peripheral blood. RNA transcripts gave rise to amplified TCR beta CDR3 regions. Primed by the HTBI set, a first-round RT-PCR was run on the TCR CDR3. MiXCR was run by TCRdb on the multiplex PCR reads, yielding one entry per CDR3 protein. The sample consists of roughly 170,000 distinct CDR3 sequences, 17% of them appearing once. This clonotype was found many times. No antigen is known for it. The study's findings and limits: Most clonotypes that expanded in the thyroid above 0.001 also showed up in blood. Prediction of ophthalmopathy progression came a median around 6 months pre-onset.

This receptor was obtained from a woman aged 45-60 years with Graves' hyperthyroidism. This chain connects TRBV12-3 or TRBV12-4 to TRBJ1-5; 7 nucleotides match TRBD1. Sequencing used blood. For the CDR3, the DNA is TGTGCCAGCAGTTTGGAGACAGGGTACAATCAGCCCCAGCATTTT. Translation: CASSLETGYNQPQHF.